A single sample is the source of the 22 T cell receptor beta chains below, sequenced in a study of OX40 agonist ivuxolimab in advanced cancers. Assay: immunoSEQ multiplex PCR; the TCRdb copy retains only in-frame clones and omits some. Of about 22,000 clones listed, 75% to 90% are singletons. The sequences come from CD4+ or CD8+ T cells sorted from blood, collected in a trial of the OX40 agonist ivuxolimab. These receptors all stem from an adult with an advanced solid tumor such as melanoma, head and neck, liver or kidney cancer.

The chain carries TRBV7-8 and TRBJ1-1, with a possible D match to TRBD1 (6 bases). The CDR3 is 18 residues long. Trimming took off 2 bases at V and 0 bases at J, with 19 bases between the two ends. Per germline, CDR1 SGHVS and CDR2 FQNEAQ. The CDR3 spells CASSLSRGAVMMNTEAFF. CDR3 in DNA: TGTGCCAGCAGCTTATCGCGGGGGGCTGTTATGATGAACACTGAAGCTTTCTTT.

This clone was found once. The V and J genes are TRBV27 and TRBJ2-1; 13 bases match TRBD2. Germline CDR1 and CDR2: MNHEY and SMNVEV (reference sequence). J gave up 4 bases and V 4 bases, and 4 bases lay outside the gene matches. This CDR3 contains 16 residues. The CDR3 spells CASSSWTSGSYNEQFF. CDR3 DNA: TGTGCCAGCAGTTCGTGGACTAGCGGGAGTTACAATGAGCAGTTCTTC.

V and J are TRBV9 and TRBJ2-2; tentatively, D is TRBD2 (5 bases). Germline loops: CDR1 SGDLS, CDR2 YYNGEE. Trimming took off 4 bases at V and 0 bases at J, with 13 bases between the two ends. This CDR3 is 16 amino acids long. CDR3 DNA sequence: TGTGCCAGCAGCCCTCGACTAAACTCGAACACCGGGGAGCTGTTTTTT. Translating it yields CASSPRLNSNTGELFF.

The CDR3 DNA is TGCGCCAGCAGCCCACTCCTAGCCGGGGAGCTGTTTTTT. Protein sequence: CASSPLLAGELFF. The J gene is TRBJ2-2, the V gene TRBV4-1, with D unresolved. V was cut by 4 bases and J by 6 bases, with 9 bases left in between. The CDR3 consists of 13 residues. Germline V lookup: CDR1 MGHRA, CDR2 YSYEKL.

The rearrangement joins TRBV19 to TRBJ1-5; D unresolved. Germline values: CDR1 LNHDA, CDR2 SQIVND (reference sequence). The CDR3 is 13 residues long. V shed 2 bases and J shed 7 bases, with 9 bases lying between them. This chain's CDR3 is CASSIRVWQPQHF. CDR3 nucleotide sequence: TGTGCCAGTAGTATAAGGGTATGGCAGCCCCAGCATTTT.

V usage is TRBV7-6 and J usage is TRBJ2-2; D is perhaps TRBD1 (5 bases). The CDR3 loop spans 16 amino acids. Germline assignment: CDR1 SGHVS and CDR2 FNYEAQ. V lost 2 bases and J 4 bases, leaving 14 bases between the germline ends. CDR3 sequence: CASSLSSGLRTGELFF. The CDR3, as DNA: TGTGCCAGCAGCTTAAGCTCAGGGTTACGCACCGGGGAGCTGTTTTTT.

This rearrangement joins TRBV28 to TRBJ2-7; D is undetermined. V lost 5 bases, J lost 3 bases, and 20 bases lay in between. The CDR3 has 16 amino acids. Germline CDR1 and CDR2: MDHEN and SYDVKM. DNA for the CDR3: TGTGCCAGCAGTCCCCTTGTGAGAAGAGGTTACTACGAGCAGTACTTC. It specifies CASSPLVRRGYYEQYF. Looking up the rest from reference TRBV28 and TRBJ2-7 gives the full variable domain: DVKVTQSSRYLVKRTGEKVFLECVQDMDHENMFWYRQDPGLGLRLIYFSYDVKMKEKGDIPEGYSVSREKKERFSLILESASTNQTSMYLCASSPLVRRGYYEQYFGPGTRLTVT.

This clone has just one count. This sequence joins TRBV27 and TRBJ2-3, with a tentative D call TRBD1 (5 bases). Trimming shortened V by 2 bases and J by 2 bases, and 8 bases separated the two germline ends. This CDR3 spans 14 amino acids. Per the germline V gene, CDR1 is MNHEY and CDR2 is SMNVEV (reference sequence). DNA of the CDR3: TGTGCCAGCAGTTTAGGCAGGGACACAGATACGCAGTATTTT. This sequence encodes CASSLGRDTDTQYF.

V and J are TRBV4-1 and TRBJ2-7, with unresolved D. The CDR3 runs to 12 residues. Germline V gene sequence: CDR1 MGHRA, CDR2 YSYEKL. The ends were cut back, 4 bases at V and 7 bases at J, with 11 bases in the middle. CDR3 sequence reads: CASSPAEGEQYF. The CDR3 nucleotides are TGCGCCAGCAGCCCCGCCGAAGGAGAGCAGTACTTC.

V gene TRBV7-8 combines with J gene TRBJ2-7; D is unclear. With 2 bases removed from V and 1 base from J, the gap between germline ends came to 12 bases. Germline V CDR1 and CDR2: SGHVS, FQNEAQ. The CDR3 has 15 residues. The CDR3 is CASSLSSGDSYEQYF. In nucleotides, the CDR3 is TGTGCCAGCAGCTTAAGTTCAGGAGATTCCTACGAGCAGTACTTC. Together with reference TRBV7-8 and TRBJ2-7, the CDR3 gives the full variable domain: GAGVSQSPRYKVAKRGQDVALRCDPISGHVSLFWYQQALGQGPEFLTYFQNEAQLDKSGLPSDRFFAERPEGSVSTLKIQRTQQEDSAVYLCASSLSSGDSYEQYFGPGTRLTVT.

V usage is TRBV7-9 and J usage is TRBJ2-1, with 9 bases lining up with TRBD1. Trimming removed 4 bases from V and 10 bases from J; junction bases left unmatched: 8. The CDR3 consists of 14 residues. The germline CDR1 and CDR2 sequences are SEHNR and FQNEAQ (reference sequence). CDR3: CASSSGTGQREQFF. The CDR3 DNA reads as TGTGCCAGCAGCTCCGGGACAGGGCAGCGGGAGCAGTTCTTC.

This clone was picked up a small number of times. The rearrangement joins TRBV7-9 to TRBJ1-4; TRBD1 aligns across 7 bases. J lost 6 bases, V lost 5 bases, and 6 bases had no gene match. CDR3 length equals 14 residues. CDR1 is SEHNR and CDR2 is FQNEAQ in the germline V gene (reference sequence). The DNA of the CDR3 is TGTGCCAGCAGCCCCGGGACAGACTATGAAAAACTGTTTTTT. This codes for CASSPGTDYEKLFF.

The chain joins TRBV6-5 to TRBJ2-2, with TRBD2 as a possible D gene (5 bases). The CDR3 length is 16 residues. Germline V gene data show CDR1 as MNHEY and CDR2 as SVGAGI. Trimming took off 1 base at V and 5 bases at J, with 14 bases between the two ends. The CDR3 protein is CASSYWAPRGTGELFF. For the CDR3, the DNA is TGTGCCAGCAGTTACTGGGCACCCCGAGGGACCGGGGAGCTGTTTTTT.

The chain links TRBV7-2 to TRBJ1-1; TRBD1 matches at 7 bases. The CDR3 is 15 amino acids. Germline V gene sequence: CDR1 SGHTA, CDR2 FQGNSA. V gave up 1 base and J gave up 4 bases; unmatched junction bases: 6. CDR3 sequence: CASSLEGGGITEAFF. Written as DNA, the CDR3 is TGTGCCAGCAGCTTAGAAGGAGGGGGCATCACTGAAGCTTTCTTT.

This clone was detected once. The gene calls are TRBV30 and TRBJ1-3, with D perhaps TRBD1 (6 bases). Germline V CDR1 and CDR2: GTSNPN, SVGIG (reference sequence). Trimming removed 3 bases at V and 3 bases at J, with 12 bases between. The CDR3 covers 14 residues. This CDR3 reads CAWSPGADGNTIYF. The CDR3 bases are TGTGCCTGGAGCCCGGGGGCGGATGGAAACACCATATATTTT.

The chain uses TRBV9 and TRBJ2-3; D not certain. V lost 0 bases to trimming and J lost 2 bases, with 7 bases between them. Germline V gene data show CDR1 as SGDLS and CDR2 as YYNGEE. This CDR3 is built from 14 residues. In nucleotides, the CDR3 is TGTGCCAGCAGCGTAGAAGCGCTCACAGATACGCAGTATTTT. Protein: CASSVEALTDTQYF.

This rearrangement joins TRBV6-5 to TRBJ1-6; no clear D gene. V lost 6 bases, J lost 8 bases, and 11 bases lay in between. The CDR3 sequence is 13 residues long. Per germline, CDR1 MNHEY and CDR2 SVGAGI. The CDR3 sequence is CASSPAQYSPLHF. CDR3 bases: TGTGCCAGCAGCCCGGCGCAGTATTCACCCCTCCACTTT.

The rearrangement links TRBV27 to TRBJ1-1, with 7 bases that match TRBD1. Germline values: CDR1 MNHEY, CDR2 SMNVEV (reference sequence). The CDR3 is 14 amino acids. J gave up 1 base and V 4 bases, and 3 bases lay outside the gene matches. The chain's CDR3 is CASSSSGGNTEAFF. The DNA of the CDR3 is TGTGCCAGCAGTTCATCAGGGGGGAACACTGAAGCTTTCTTT.

The chain combines TRBV5-1 with TRBJ2-1; D gene unclear. The germline V gene encodes CDR1 SGHRS and CDR2 YFSETQ. The CDR3 has 13 amino acids. V shed 0 bases and J shed 4 bases, with 5 bases lying between them. Written as DNA, the CDR3 is TGCGCCAGCAGCTTGGCCCCGTACAATGAGCAGTTCTTC. Residues: CASSLAPYNEQFF.

This rearrangement joins TRBV9 to TRBJ2-1, with TRBD2 matching 7 bases. CDR1 is SGDLS, CDR2 YYNGEE, per germline. This CDR3 region has 14 residues. V shed 4 bases, J shed 5 bases, and the junction held 6 bases outside the gene matches. The CDR3 sequence: CASSPPTSDNEQFF. CDR3 DNA sequence: TGTGCCAGCAGCCCCCCTACTAGCGACAATGAGCAGTTCTTC.

This sequence joins TRBV15 and TRBJ1-5; 7 nucleotides agree with TRBD1. The V gene end was trimmed by 0 bases and the J gene end by 0 bases; junction bases not matched to a gene: 2. This CDR3 comprises 16 residues. CDR1 LNHNV and CDR2 YYDKDF come from the germline V gene (reference sequence). The CDR3 reads CATSRDQGVSNQPQHF. The CDR3 coding sequence is TGTGCCACCAGCAGAGATCAGGGGGTTAGCAATCAGCCCCAGCATTTT.

This chain joins TRBV9 and TRBJ2-1, with D unclear. The germline V gene has CDR1 SGDLS and CDR2 YYNGEE. There are 11 residues in the CDR3. The ends were cut back, 0 bases at V and 8 bases at J, with 3 bases in the middle. The CDR3 here is CASSVGYEQFF. For the CDR3, the DNA is TGTGCCAGCAGCGTAGGCTATGAGCAGTTCTTC.